A single TCR beta chain is shown here with its context. Its recognized antigen is unknown. Per-base qualities were not stored, and no clone one base away is much larger. The CDR3 has 15 amino acids, counting the end cysteine and phenylalanine. The CDR3 DNA has 45 bases and is translated from base 1. Per the germline V gene, MGHDK is the CDR1 and SYGVNS is the CDR2. Ends trimmed: V by 1 base, J by 6 bases; bases unmatched to a gene: 3. The immunoSEQ Assay, a bias-controlled multiplex PCR, was used to amplify TCRbeta CDR3 regions from genomic DNA. The study's processing was this. The number of nucleated cells in each sample was estimated by amplification of reference gene primers within the assay. To quantify the absolute abundance of each unique TCRbeta CDR3 rearrangement, sequence reads were collapsed and filtered. Productive Simpson clonality was computed per sample as the square root of Simpson's diversity index over productive rearrangements. TCRdb provides this immuneACCESS table in a form limited to in-frame rearrangements. Some clones are lacking; in checked studies, under half of them reflect an unresolved V gene, and why the rest are absent is not known. That table furnishes V, J and clone size, whereas the DNA furnished D and trimming. Present in this sample are 490,000 or so clones, 88% of which were seen just once. The ten largest clonotypes hold 1.5% to 2% of the sample.

Participants in the prospective study were enrolled through a virtual design, were aged roughly 18 to 100 years, and lived in 24 United States geographic areas. To assign participants to cohorts, the prospective study relied on clinical history that participants themselves reported in a screening survey and a study questionnaire. Recovered participants in ImmuneRACE Cohort 3 were defined by two consecutive negative NP/OP PCR tests, clearance by a healthcare professional, or resolution of symptoms. In the prospective study, whole blood, serum and a nasopharyngeal or oropharyngeal swab were collected from each participant by mobile phlebotomists. Additional blood draws and questionnaires over an approximately 2-month period could optionally be provided by prospective study participants. Before DNA extraction, prospective study blood samples were shipped either frozen or at room temperature. These data originate in a study of blood T cell repertoires in COVID-19 (TCRdb year 2020). As for the study more broadly: The collaborator samples originated in the United States, Italy and Spain and spanned the acute and convalescent phases of COVID-19. The material from the prospective study consisted of cDNA or gDNA derived from T cells, B-cell-depleted T cells, or PBMCs. Deeply sampled blood TCRbeta repertoires from subjects exposed to, actively infected with, or recovered from COVID-19 were included in the dataset. The samples were drawn from the first 160 participants of the ongoing ImmuneRACE study and from more than 1,000 subjects provided by 6 global collaborators. Where HLA class I and class II types were available, the types were taken from metadata supplied by the sample provider, not from assay-based typing. The repertoires were released in a freely available public database meant as a resource for research on the immune response to SARS-CoV-2. A de-identified subject ID, COVID-19 status, age in years and sex were almost always included in the sample metadata. Broad study findings and their caveats: How much clinical and demographic metadata was included differed by source and by participant, and the metadata was provided uncurated.

Material: PBMCs or T cells enriched from blood (not recorded which). The receptor's source is a woman aged 40-49 years who had recovered from COVID-19. In this chain, TRBV25-1 is recombined with TRBJ1-4; 9 central bases correspond to TRBD1. The CDR3 has the sequence CASSEFRDRDEKLFF. The DNA reads TGTGCCAGCAGTGAATTCAGGGACAGGGATGAAAAACTGTTTTTT. This CDR3, with the reference TRBV25-1 and TRBJ1-4 proteins standing in past its ends, gives the full variable domain EADIYQTPRYLVIGTGKKITLECSQTMGHDKMYWYQQDPGMELHLIHYSYGVNSTEKGDLSSESTVSRIRTEHFPLTLESARPSHTSQYLCASSEFRDRDEKLFFGSGTQLSVL.